Following are 27 T cell receptor beta chains from one sample sequenced in a study of CD8+ T cells in alopecia areata (dated by TCRdb to between 2018 and 2020). This sample's time point label indicates: baseline before oral tofacitinib. The protocol used for the library was the immunoSEQ multiplex PCR assay. To provide template for TCR sequencing, every sample had RNA extracted and reverse transcribed into cDNA. TCRdb limited this immuneACCESS table to in-frame rearrangements with V and J called. A share of clones is missing; checked studies link under half to unresolved V genes, and the rest is unexplained. The sample profile shows some 130,000 clones; about 47% of them were found once. The ten largest clones represent 18% of the sample. The specimen was CD8+ T cells sorted from blood, collected at week 0. Source of these receptors: a human donor with alopecia areata.

This CDR3 reads CASGPKEGEDGYTF. The CDR3 DNA reads TGTGCTAGTGGACCTAAGGAGGGCGAGGATGGCTACACCTTC. V and J are TRBV12-5 and TRBJ1-2, with no clear D. The germline V and J ends were trimmed by 6 bases and 6 bases, with 17 bases remaining between them. This CDR3 contains 14 residues. The germline CDR1 and CDR2 sequences are LGHNT and FRNRAP.

The V gene is TRBV6-1, the J gene TRBJ2-1, with D unclear. The germline V and J ends were trimmed by 7 bases and 1 base, with 5 bases remaining between them. Germline CDR1 and CDR2: MNHNS and SASEGT. This CDR3 is built from 12 residues. The CDR3 DNA sequence: TGTGCCAGCATCAGGTCCTACAATGAGCAGTTCTTC. Translating gives CASIRSYNEQFF.

Of note for this clone: This sample includes further DNA sequences coding for the same CDR3. V gene TRBV25-1 combines with J gene TRBJ2-7; D uncertain. CDR1 MGHDK and CDR2 SYGVNS come from the germline V gene. This CDR3 comprises 13 residues. V lost 3 bases and J lost 1, with 7 bases in between. This CDR3 reads CASSEGSSYEQYF. The CDR3 bases are TGTGCCAGCAGTGAGGGCAGTTCCTACGAGCAGTACTTC.

This chain joins TRBV5-1 and TRBJ2-7, with 10 positions matching TRBD1. CDR1 and CDR2 (germline): SGHRS, YFSETQ. The CDR3 length is 15 residues. V was clipped by 5 bases and J by 4 bases; unmatched bases: 9. CDR3: CASSLGQGVGYEQYF. In DNA, the CDR3 is TGCGCCAGCAGTCTCGGACAGGGGGTGGGTTACGAGCAGTACTTC.

V usage is TRBV19 and J usage is TRBJ2-3; no firm D call. Germline V gives CDR1 LNHDA, CDR2 SQIVND (reference sequence). Trimming left V 3 bases short and J 0 bases short, with 10 bases between. The length of the CDR3 is 15 residues. The CDR3 region has the DNA TGTGCCAGTAGTATTACTGCCGACAGCACAGATACGCAGTATTTT. It codes for CASSITADSTDTQYF.

V gene TRBV30 combines with J gene TRBJ1-5; 10 nucleotides match TRBD1. The CDR3 sequence is 16 residues long. CDR1 GTSNPN and CDR2 SVGIG come from the germline V gene (reference sequence). V lost 1 base, J lost 1 base, and 4 bases stayed unmatched. The CDR3 DNA reads as TGTGCCTGGAGTGAGGGGACAGGGGTGAGCAATCAGCCCCAGCATTTT. Translation gives CAWSEGTGVSNQPQHF.

This clone was seen a few times. The V call is TRBV30, the J call TRBJ2-3; 11 bases align to TRBD2. CDR3 length: 15 residues. V was pared by 0 bases and J by 3 bases, with 2 bases of the junction left unmatched. Germline CDR1 and CDR2: GTSNPN and SVGIG (reference sequence). The CDR3 region has the DNA TGTGCCTGGAGTGTATTAGCGGGGGGGACAGATACGCAGTATTTT. Translating gives CAWSVLAGGTDTQYF.

V and J are TRBV7-8 and TRBJ1-5; D gene unclear. Germline V gives CDR1 SGHVS, CDR2 FQNEAQ. Trimming took off 0 bases at V and 5 bases at J, with 5 bases between the two ends. CDR3 size: 13 residues. The CDR3: CASSLAGDQPQHF. The CDR3 bases are TGTGCCAGCAGCTTAGCGGGTGATCAGCCCCAGCATTTT.

This clone was found a few times. The chain has TRBV5-6 and TRBJ1-2; no reliable D call. Germline V CDR1 and CDR2: SGHDT, YYEEEE. V lost 0 bases to trimming and J lost 8 bases, with 8 bases between them. The CDR3 contains 12 residues. Written as DNA, the CDR3 is TGTGCCAGCAGCTTGGAAGTGACAGGCTACACCTTC. Residues: CASSLEVTGYTF.

There are a few counts of this clone. The chain couples TRBV7-9 to TRBJ2-7; 8 bases are shared with TRBD1. The CDR3 consists of 17 residues. Germline values: CDR1 SEHNR, CDR2 FQNEAQ (reference sequence). The V gene end was trimmed by 5 bases and the J gene end by 2 bases; junction bases not matched to a gene: 14. The CDR3, as DNA: TGTGCCAGCAGCCAACGAAAAGACAGGGGTCCCCCCTACGAGCAGTACTTC. Protein product: CASSQRKDRGPPYEQYF.

V usage is TRBV27 and J usage is TRBJ2-3; D unresolved. Trimming removed 0 bases at V and 5 bases at J, with 9 bases between. Germline lookup yields CDR1 MNHEY and CDR2 SMNVEV (reference sequence). This CDR3 is 14 amino acids long. CDR3 loop: CASSLSNRRDTQYF. The DNA of the CDR3 is TGTGCCAGCAGTTTATCAAATCGTAGAGATACGCAGTATTTT.

The rearrangement links TRBV5-1 to TRBJ1-1; 10 nucleotides agree with TRBD1. In germline, CDR1 is SGHRS, CDR2 YFSETQ. Trimming at V came to 3 bases and at J to 6 bases, leaving 8 bases not matched to a gene. The CDR3 runs 15 residues. The CDR3 sequence: CASSYLGTGAAEAFF. CDR3 bases: TGCGCCAGCAGCTATCTCGGGACAGGGGCTGCTGAAGCTTTCTTT.

The chain carries TRBV10-3 and TRBJ2-7; D gene ambiguous. V dropped 6 bases and J dropped 1 base, with 10 bases sitting between them. The germline V gene encodes CDR1 ENHRY and CDR2 SYGVKD. The CDR3 has 13 residues. The CDR3 is CAIRQPNSYEQYF. For the CDR3, the DNA is TGTGCCATCAGGCAGCCTAATTCCTACGAGCAGTACTTC.

The rearrangement uses TRBV7-9 and TRBJ2-3; D gene unclear. V lost 1 base and J 2 bases, leaving 4 bases between the germline ends. The CDR3 has 13 amino acids. CDR1 and CDR2 (germline): SEHNR, FQNEAQ (reference sequence). The DNA for the CDR3 is TGTGCCAGCAGCTTAGAGAACACAGATACGCAGTATTTT. Residues: CASSLENTDTQYF.

The J gene is TRBJ2-7, the V gene TRBV6-5; TRBD2 matches at 12 bases. With V trimmed by 5 bases and J by 2 bases, 4 bases remained unmatched. CDR1 is MNHEY, CDR2 SVGAGI, per germline. The CDR3 has 15 residues. CDR3 loop: CASSPGLAGTYEQYF. The DNA of the CDR3 is TGTGCCAGCAGTCCCGGACTAGCGGGGACCTACGAGCAGTACTTC.

The V call is TRBV9, the J call TRBJ1-1; D is undetermined. The CDR3 consists of 13 residues. The ends were cut back, 4 bases at V and 5 bases at J, with 12 bases in the middle. Germline CDR1 is SGDLS and CDR2 is YYNGEE. DNA for the CDR3: TGTGCCAGCAGCCTGCGTTTGGTGACTGAAGCTTTCTTT. It encodes CASSLRLVTEAFF.

The J gene is TRBJ1-2, the V gene TRBV29-1; the match to TRBD1 covers 7 bases. The ends lost 7 bases at V and 4 bases at J; junction bases unmatched: 12. This CDR3 contains 14 residues. CDR1 SQVTM and CDR2 ANQGSEA come from the germline V gene. The CDR3 coding sequence is TGCAGCGCGGTGGGGACAGAGACGCTCTATGGCTACACCTTC. Protein: CSAVGTETLYGYTF. Based on the CDR3 plus reference TRBV29-1 and TRBJ1-2, the full variable domain is SAVISQKPSRDICQRGTSLTIQCQVDSQVTMMFWYRQQPGQSLTLIATANQGSEATYESGFVIDKFPISRPNLTFSTLTVSNMSPEDSSIYLCSAVGTETLYGYTFGSGTRLTVV.

The CDR3 reads CAISDPMGDTEAFF. CDR3 nucleotides: TGTGCCATCAGTGACCCCATGGGTGACACTGAAGCTTTCTTT. This chain links TRBV10-3 with TRBJ1-1; D is unclear. Trimming took off 3 bases at V and 3 bases at J, with 11 bases between the two ends. Per the germline V gene, CDR1 is ENHRY and CDR2 is SYGVKD. CDR3 length: 14 residues.

The chain uses TRBV9 and TRBJ2-2; D is perhaps TRBD2 (5 bases). CDR3 length equals 15 residues. Germline CDR1 reads SGDLS; CDR2 reads YYNGEE. Trimming took 7 bases from V and 3 from J, leaving 16 bases between them. CDR3: CASGSSPPDTGELFF. The CDR3 DNA reads TGTGCCAGCGGGAGCAGTCCCCCGGACACCGGGGAGCTGTTTTTT.

This clone has only a few counts. The CDR3 is CASSLKVGRLNEQFF. The CDR3 DNA is TGTGCCAGCAGCTTGAAGGTTGGCCGCTTGAATGAGCAGTTCTTC. J is TRBJ2-1 and V is TRBV7-9; D is unresolved. Germline loops: CDR1 SEHNR, CDR2 FQNEAQ (reference sequence). Trimming pared 3 bases from V and 7 bases from J, leaving 16 bases between. The CDR3 is made up of 15 amino acids.

This clone showed up just a few times. This sequence joins TRBV7-9 and TRBJ1-6; no firm D call. The CDR3 loop spans 12 amino acids. Between the trimmed V and J ends, which lost 3 bases and 11 bases, there was a span of 8 bases. Per germline, CDR1 SEHNR and CDR2 FQNEAQ (reference sequence). In nucleotides, the CDR3 is TGTGCCAGCAGCTTCGGTGGGCCACCCCTCCACTTT. It yields the protein CASSFGGPPLHF. The full variable domain, in which reference TRBV7-9 and TRBJ1-6 provide the parts outside the CDR3, is DTGVSQNPRHKITKRGQNVTFRCDPISEHNRLYWYRQTLGQGPEFLTYFQNEAQLEKSRLLSDRFSAERPKGSFSTLEIQRTEQGDSAMYLCASSFGGPPLHFGNGTRLTVT.

The CDR3 DNA reads TGTGCCAGCAGCCTGACTAGCGGGGTTCTCGATGAGCAGTTCTTC. As protein: CASSLTSGVLDEQFF. The rearrangement joins TRBV11-2 to TRBJ2-1; 11 positions match TRBD2. With V trimmed by 5 bases and J by 8 bases, 8 bases remained unmatched. The CDR3 loop spans 15 amino acids. In germline, CDR1 is SGHAT, CDR2 FQNNGV.

The chain is built from TRBV6-6 and TRBJ2-1; 9 bases map to TRBD1. The J segment lost 4 bases and the V segment lost 5 bases, leaving 6 bases of the junction unmatched. This CDR3 is 15 amino acids long. Germline V gives CDR1 MNHNY, CDR2 SVGAGI (reference sequence). CDR3 nucleotides: TGTGCCAGCAGTGGCGACAGGGGGGTTTACAATGAGCAGTTCTTC. This codes for CASSGDRGVYNEQFF.

The DNA for the CDR3 is TGTGCCTGGAGTGTACGGAGCACTGAAGCTTTCTTT. Translation: CAWSVRSTEAFF. The V gene is TRBV30, the J gene TRBJ1-1; D gene unclear. Germline assignment: CDR1 GTSNPN and CDR2 SVGIG (reference sequence). The CDR3 is made up of 12 amino acids. Trimming removed 0 bases from V and 4 bases from J, with 6 bases in between.

This clone was detected only a few times. The J gene is TRBJ2-2, the V gene TRBV29-1, with 8 bases lining up with TRBD2. This CDR3 has 15 amino acids. From germline, CDR1 is SQVTM and CDR2 ANQGSEA. Trimming removed 7 bases from V and 4 bases from J; junction bases left unmatched: 11. The CDR3 is CSAEIRGGGTGELFF. The CDR3, as DNA: TGCAGCGCCGAAATTCGGGGGGGCGGCACCGGGGAGCTGTTTTTT.

The V gene is TRBV2, the J gene TRBJ2-1; 12 nucleotides agree with TRBD2. Germline V gives CDR1 SNHLY, CDR2 FYNNEI. Losses at the gene ends were 3 bases for V and 7 bases for J; bases not matched to a gene: 7. The CDR3 totals 16 residues. CDR3 coding DNA: TGTGCCAGCAGTGATCCGACTAGCGGGGGCCCAAATGAGCAGTTCTTC. Encoded protein: CASSDPTSGGPNEQFF.

The gene calls are TRBV5-6 and TRBJ2-7, with TRBD1 matching 11 bases. There are 15 residues in the CDR3. Germline V gene sequence: CDR1 SGHDT, CDR2 YYEEEE. V lost 4 bases and J lost 2; bases outside the gene matches: 5. The DNA for the CDR3 is TGTGCCAGCAGCCGGACGGGACAGGGGGCCTACGAGCAGTACTTC. Protein: CASSRTGQGAYEQYF. The entire variable domain, with the rest obtained from reference TRBV5-6 and TRBJ2-7, is as follows: DAGVTQSPTHLIKTRGQQVTLRCSPKSGHDTVSWYQQALGQGPQFIFQYYEEEERQRGNFPDRFSGHQFPNYSSELNVNALLLGDSALYLCASSRTGQGAYEQYFGPGTRLTVT.